One sample yielded the 18 T cell receptor beta chains listed below, sequenced in a study of OX40 agonist ivuxolimab in advanced cancers. Data came from immunoSEQ multiplex PCR; TCRdb stores just in-frame clones and leaves some out. Of some 90,000 clones listed, around 86% are singletons. Sequenced here: CD4+ or CD8+ T cells sorted from blood, sampled in a trial of the OX40 agonist ivuxolimab. Receptors originate from an adult with an advanced solid tumor such as melanoma, head and neck, liver or kidney cancer.

The V call is TRBV14, the J call TRBJ1-1; 7 bases match TRBD1. Unmatched junction bases numbered 15, after V lost 4 bases and J lost 1 base. The CDR3 contains 18 residues. CDR1 and CDR2 (germline): SGHDN, FVKESK. CDR3 amino acids: CASSPPGGLRFWNTEAFF. The CDR3 region has the DNA TGTGCCAGCAGCCCCCCAGGGGGGTTGAGGTTTTGGAACACTGAAGCTTTCTTT.

V and J are TRBV19 and TRBJ1-5, with 9 nucleotides matching TRBD1. CDR1 is LNHDA and CDR2 is SQIVND in the germline V gene (reference sequence). Trimming at V came to 5 bases and at J to 7 bases, leaving 12 bases not matched to a gene. The CDR3 sequence is 16 residues long. CDR3 nucleotides: TGTGCCAGTAGTGTTACCGCCCGGGACAGGGCCCAGCCCCAGCATTTT. Translating it yields CASSVTARDRAQPQHF.

The chain has TRBV19 and TRBJ1-4; possible D gene TRBD1, 5 bases. CDR1 is LNHDA, CDR2 SQIVND, per germline (reference sequence). V lost 5 bases and J 4 bases, leaving 14 bases between the germline ends. This CDR3 is built from 15 residues. The CDR3 loop reads CASSPWDRRNEKLFF. DNA for the CDR3: TGTGCCAGTAGTCCCTGGGACCGACGTAATGAAAAACTGTTTTTT.

The chain links TRBV7-2 to TRBJ2-1; tentatively, D is TRBD1 (6 bases). The CDR3 runs to 17 residues. V lost 2 bases to trimming and J lost 0 bases, with 14 bases between them. Per germline, CDR1 SGHTA and CDR2 FQGNSA. CDR3 loop: CASSLKSTGSSYNEQFF. DNA of the CDR3: TGTGCCAGCAGCTTAAAATCAACAGGGAGCTCCTACAATGAGCAGTTCTTC. Full variable domain (outside the CDR3, taken from reference TRBV7-2 and TRBJ2-1): GAGVSQSPSNKVTEKGKDVELRCDPISGHTALYWYRQSLGQGLEFLIYFQGNSAPDKSGLPSDRFSAERTGGSVSTLTIQRTQQEDSAVYLCASSLKSTGSSYNEQFFGPGTRLTVL.

The V and J genes are TRBV18 and TRBJ2-7; TRBD1 agrees at 10 bases. This CDR3 has 18 residues. Germline V gene sequence: CDR1 KGHSH, CDR2 LQKENI. V was pared by 5 bases and J by 5 bases, with 18 bases of the junction left unmatched. CDR3 protein: CASSAGTGANSGYNEQYF. DNA for the CDR3: TGTGCCAGCTCAGCCGGGACAGGGGCTAATTCGGGTTATAACGAGCAGTACTTC.

The rearrangement links TRBV15 to TRBJ2-5; 8 positions agree with TRBD1. Per the germline V gene, CDR1 is LNHNV and CDR2 is YYDKDF (reference sequence). The length of the CDR3 is 14 residues. V shed 5 bases, J shed 4 bases, and the junction held 6 bases outside the gene matches. CDR3 nucleotide sequence: TGTGCCACCAGCGGGACAGGCCCCGGAGAGACCCAGTACTTC. Translated: CATSGTGPGETQYF.

CDR3 in DNA: TGTGCCAGCAGCTTCCTCGACAGGCCTCAGCATTTT. Amino acid sequence: CASSFLDRPQHF. This sequence joins TRBV5-6 and TRBJ1-5; possibly TRBD1 for D (6 bases). The germline V and J ends were trimmed by 2 bases and 13 bases, with 13 bases remaining between them. CDR3 length equals 12 residues. CDR1 is SGHDT, CDR2 YYEEEE, per germline.

The CDR3 DNA sequence: TGTGCCAGCAGTAAGACAGGCGCCCTAAACAATGAGCAGTTCTTC. Its protein is CASSKTGALNNEQFF. The V and J genes are TRBV6-5 and TRBJ2-1, with D perhaps TRBD1 (6 bases). V was shortened by 5 bases and J by 5 bases, with 16 bases between the two germline ends. Germline CDR1 is MNHEY and CDR2 is SVGAGI. The CDR3 is made up of 15 amino acids.

This clone was counted only a few times. This rearrangement joins TRBV7-9 to TRBJ2-7, with D unclear. The CDR3 spans 11 residues. The germline V and J ends were trimmed by 3 bases and 3 bases, with 3 bases remaining between them. The germline CDR1 and CDR2 sequences are SEHNR and FQNEAQ (reference sequence). CDR3 nucleotides: TGTGCCAGCAGCTTTAACTACGAGCAGTACTTC. Translating gives CASSFNYEQYF.

The chain joins TRBV6-4 to TRBJ1-2; TRBD1 matches 7 bases. Losses at the gene ends were 4 bases for V and 8 bases for J; bases not matched to a gene: 10. Germline CDR1 MRHNA, CDR2 SNTAGT. CDR3 length equals 14 residues. Written as DNA, the CDR3 is TGTGCCAGCAGTGGGGAGACAGGGCCCAGCGGCTACACCTTC. Translation: CASSGETGPSGYTF.

The chain is built from TRBV5-4 and TRBJ2-3; 16 nucleotides align to TRBD2. With V trimmed by 0 bases and J by 1 base, 8 bases remained unmatched. The germline CDR1 and CDR2 sequences are SGHNT and YYREEE (reference sequence). This CDR3 contains 20 residues. The CDR3 region has the DNA TGTGCCAGCAGCTTGGGAGCGGGACTAGCGGGGGGGCCCGGCACAGATACGCAGTATTTT. Amino acid sequence: CASSLGAGLAGGPGTDTQYF.

This clone was seen only a few times. This chain joins TRBV5-1 and TRBJ2-1, with 12 bases lining up with TRBD2. This CDR3 has 16 residues. Germline-derived CDR1 and CDR2 are SGHRS and YFSETQ. V was clipped by 4 bases and J by 3 bases; unmatched bases: 5. CDR3: CASSLTSGGNYNEQFF. In DNA form, the CDR3 reads TGCGCCAGCAGCCTGACTAGCGGGGGTAACTACAATGAGCAGTTCTTC.

The chain combines TRBV4-1 with TRBJ2-3; 9 positions agree with TRBD1. Germline CDR1 and CDR2: MGHRA and YSYEKL. The CDR3 sequence is 16 residues long. Trimming at V came to 7 bases and at J to 2 bases, leaving 10 bases not matched to a gene. The CDR3 protein is CASTLDRGGFTDTQYF. CDR3 coding DNA: TGCGCCAGCACTTTGGACAGGGGCGGTTTCACAGATACGCAGTATTTT.

V gene TRBV27 combines with J gene TRBJ2-5, with a tentative D call TRBD1 (5 bases). Trimming took off 4 bases at V and 5 bases at J, with 14 bases between the two ends. The germline gives CDR1 MNHEY, CDR2 SMNVEV (reference sequence). The CDR3 consists of 14 residues. CDR3 sequence reads: CASSYRTPRETQYF. In DNA, the CDR3 is TGTGCCAGCAGTTACAGGACCCCTCGGGAGACCCAGTACTTC.

This chain uses TRBV14 with TRBJ2-1; the D gene is possibly TRBD1 (5 bases). The V gene's germline CDR1 is SGHDN and CDR2 FVKESK. The V and J ends lost 0 bases and 6 bases respectively, with 12 bases between them. The CDR3 extends over 15 amino acids. The CDR3 nucleotides are TGTGCCAGCAGCCAAGATCAGGGAAGGGGCAATGAGCAGTTCTTC. It specifies CASSQDQGRGNEQFF.

The genes are TRBV6-5 and TRBJ2-7, with 7 bases fitting TRBD1. CDR3 length: 14 amino acids. The V gene end was trimmed by 6 bases and the J gene end by 7 bases; junction bases not matched to a gene: 12. CDR1 is MNHEY and CDR2 is SVGAGI in the germline V gene. CDR3 sequence reads: CASSLLGTVREQYF. The CDR3 DNA reads as TGTGCCAGCAGCTTACTCGGGACAGTGAGGGAGCAGTACTTC.

The chain is built from TRBV7-2 and TRBJ1-6; D not certain. Trimming shortened V by 5 bases and J by 3 bases, and 14 bases separated the two germline ends. CDR1 SGHTA and CDR2 FQGNSA come from the germline V gene. The CDR3 consists of 16 residues. In nucleotides, the CDR3 is TGTGCCAGCAGCCGAGACCCCCCCGTCTATAATTCACCCCTCCACTTT. Translated, it gives CASSRDPPVYNSPLHF.

This chain uses TRBV21-1 with TRBJ2-7; TRBD1 is taken as the D call from the table, unchecked against the DNA. TRBV21-1 is a listed pseudogene. The CDR3 sequence is 15 residues long. Here the CDR3 reads CASSTPGQGFYEQYF. The DNA of the CDR3 is TGTGCCAGCAGCACCCCGGGACAGGGTTTTTACGAGCAGTACTTC.